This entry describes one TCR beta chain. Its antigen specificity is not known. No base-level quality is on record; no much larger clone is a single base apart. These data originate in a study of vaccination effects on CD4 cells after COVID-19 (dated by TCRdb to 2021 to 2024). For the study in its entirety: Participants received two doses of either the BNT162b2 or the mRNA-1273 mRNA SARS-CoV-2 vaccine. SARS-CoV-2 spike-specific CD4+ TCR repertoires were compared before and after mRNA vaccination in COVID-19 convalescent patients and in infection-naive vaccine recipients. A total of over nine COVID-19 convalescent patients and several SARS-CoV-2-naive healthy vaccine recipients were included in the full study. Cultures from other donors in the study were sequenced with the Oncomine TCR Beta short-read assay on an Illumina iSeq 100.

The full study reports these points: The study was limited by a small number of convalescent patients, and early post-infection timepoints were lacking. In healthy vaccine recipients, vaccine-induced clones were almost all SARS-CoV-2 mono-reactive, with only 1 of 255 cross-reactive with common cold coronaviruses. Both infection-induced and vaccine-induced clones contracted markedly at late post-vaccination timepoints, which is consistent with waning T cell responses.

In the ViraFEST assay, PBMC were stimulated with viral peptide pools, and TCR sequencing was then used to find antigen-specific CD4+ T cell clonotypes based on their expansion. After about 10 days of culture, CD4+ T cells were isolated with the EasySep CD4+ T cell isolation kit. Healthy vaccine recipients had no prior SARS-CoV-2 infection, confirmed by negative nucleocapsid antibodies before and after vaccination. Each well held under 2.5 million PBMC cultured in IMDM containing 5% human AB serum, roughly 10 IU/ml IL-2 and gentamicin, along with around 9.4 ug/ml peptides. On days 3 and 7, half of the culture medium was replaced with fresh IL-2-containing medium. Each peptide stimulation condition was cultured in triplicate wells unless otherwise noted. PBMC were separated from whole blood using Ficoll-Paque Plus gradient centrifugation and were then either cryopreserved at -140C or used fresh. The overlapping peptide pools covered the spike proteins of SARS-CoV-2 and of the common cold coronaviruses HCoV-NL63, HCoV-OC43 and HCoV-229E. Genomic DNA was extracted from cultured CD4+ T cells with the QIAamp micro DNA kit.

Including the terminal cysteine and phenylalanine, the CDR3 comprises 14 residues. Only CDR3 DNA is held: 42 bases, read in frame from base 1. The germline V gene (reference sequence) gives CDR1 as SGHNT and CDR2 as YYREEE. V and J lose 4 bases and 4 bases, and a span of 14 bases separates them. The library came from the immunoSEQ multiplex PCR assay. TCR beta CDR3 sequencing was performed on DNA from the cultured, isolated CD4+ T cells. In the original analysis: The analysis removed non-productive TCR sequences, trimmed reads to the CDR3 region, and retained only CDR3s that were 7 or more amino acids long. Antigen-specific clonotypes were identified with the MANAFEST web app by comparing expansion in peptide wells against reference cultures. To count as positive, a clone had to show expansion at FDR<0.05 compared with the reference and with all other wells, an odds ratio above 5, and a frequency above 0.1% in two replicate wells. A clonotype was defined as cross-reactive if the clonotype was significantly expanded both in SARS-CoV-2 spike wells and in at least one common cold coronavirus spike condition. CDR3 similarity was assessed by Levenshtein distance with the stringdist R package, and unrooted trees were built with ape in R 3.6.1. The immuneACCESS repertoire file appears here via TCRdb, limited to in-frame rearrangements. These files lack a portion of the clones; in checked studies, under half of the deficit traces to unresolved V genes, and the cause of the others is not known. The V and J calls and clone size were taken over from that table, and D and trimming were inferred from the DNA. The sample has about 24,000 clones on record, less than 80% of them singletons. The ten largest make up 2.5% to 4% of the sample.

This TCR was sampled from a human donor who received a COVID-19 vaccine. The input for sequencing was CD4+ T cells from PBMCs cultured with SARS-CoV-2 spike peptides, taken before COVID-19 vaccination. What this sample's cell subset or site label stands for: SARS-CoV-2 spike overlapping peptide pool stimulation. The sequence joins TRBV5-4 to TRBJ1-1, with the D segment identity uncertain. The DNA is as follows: TGTGCCAGCAGCCCAAAGCAGGCGCGCACTGAAGCTTTCTTT. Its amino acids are CASSPKQARTEAFF.